The 2 T cell receptor beta chains below all came from one sample that was sequenced in a study of neoadjuvant anti-PD-1 for oral cavity cancer. TCRdb's table, derived via immunoSEQ multiplex PCR, lists solely in-frame clones and lacks some. The table includes 9,500 to 11,000 clones, roughly half detected once. The specimen comprised tumor tissue, sampled before nivolumab (anti-PD-1) treatment. The receptor source for this set is a person aged 40 to 85 with oral cavity squamous cell carcinoma.

This clone was detected only a few times. The CDR3 nucleotides are TGCGCCAGCAGCTTGGCCAGGGACAGGTGGACTGAAGCTTTCTTT. Its protein is CASSLARDRWTEAFF. The chain employs TRBV5-1 and TRBJ1-1, with TRBD1 matching over 8 bases. The CDR3 is made up of 15 amino acids. Germline V gene sequence: CDR1 SGHRS, CDR2 YFSETQ. V lost 0 bases and J lost 5; bases outside the gene matches: 6.

The genes are TRBV18 and TRBJ2-2; possibly TRBD1 for D (5 bases). The CDR3 has 18 residues. Germline V gene data show CDR1 as KGHSH and CDR2 as LQKENI. Trimming cost V 2 bases and J 2 bases, with 18 bases left between them. DNA of the CDR3: TGTGCCAGCTCACCATTGACCGATTTGACAGTAAACACCGGGGAGCTGTTTTTT. Translation gives CASSPLTDLTVNTGELFF. The whole variable domain, remainder taken from reference TRBV18 and TRBJ2-2, is NAGVMQNPRHLVRRRGQEARLRCSPMKGHSHVYWYRQLPEEGLKFMVYLQKENIIDESGMPKERFSAEFPKEGPSILRIQQVVRGDSAAYFCASSPLTDLTVNTGELFFGEGSRLTVL.